This T cell receptor (beta chain) originates from a study of T cells after yellow fever vaccination (dated 2019 in TCRdb). Background for the entire study: The SMART-Seq v4 Ultra Low Input RNA kit was used to prepare libraries from fractions with low cell numbers. To track T-cell clones before and after primary and booster YFV17D yellow fever vaccination, bulk TCR alpha and beta repertoires were sequenced longitudinally. The cohort comprised two healthy male donors, one aged 18 to 29 and one aged 30 to 39 years. Blood was drawn at multiple timepoints before and after primary and secondary immunization, with bulk PBMC replicates and cell subsets isolated. Study-level results and caveats: A small share of clonotypes was detected in both CD4 and CD8 compartments, with the overlap likely arising from convergent recombination. Because only two donors were included in the study, the extent to which the findings can be generalized is limited. Compared with the primary T-cell response, the secondary T-cell response was faster but weaker, reaching its peak on day 5 rather than on day 15. FACS-sorted repertoires could contain abundant contaminating clonotypes from the bulk population, so computational filtering was required. Most clones expanded after primary vaccination were re-detected after the booster (about 95% of CD4 and approximately 85% of CD8), suggesting broad memory maintenance.

TCR cDNA was synthesized by 5'RACE template switching, which introduced a universal primer site and unique molecular identifiers. Priming of cDNA synthesis was performed from both the TCR alpha and TCR beta constant segments. Two PCR steps were used to amplify libraries, with sample barcodes and sequencing adapters being added in the second step. Sequencing of libraries was done on Illumina HiSeq 2500 (2x100 bp) or NovaSeq (2x150 bp). The paper's data handling went like this. Demultiplexing of reads and collapsing into UMI consensus sequences were performed with MIGEC, and V(D)J alignment was carried out with MiXCR. Using edgeR on replicate PBMC samples, clonotypes were called vaccine-responding if FDR was below 0.01 and the log2 fold change was above 5 up to day 15. Each bulk clonotype received a CD4 or CD8 identity based on whether the sequenced CD4 or CD8 repertoire contained that clonotype at higher abundance. The public sequencing data were trimmed at Q25 with fastp and processed into clonotypes with MiXCR by TCRdb, which kept only in-frame beta chains. Rows with one shared CDR3 protein collapse into an entry with the most common genes and DNA. For this entry, the V and J calls and clone size follow TCRdb and not the study's own pipeline. For this sample there are 450,000 to 550,000 distinct CDR3 sequences; 20% to 25% appear just once. The ten largest clones add up to about 15% of the sample.

Explained via the paper, the treatment or condition label denotes: live attenuated yellow fever vaccine strain. At each blood-draw timepoint, two biological replicates of bulk PBMCs were obtained. PBMCs were isolated from peripheral blood using a standard Ficoll-Paque protocol. RNA was extracted with TriZol from bulk PBMCs, CD4 and CD8 fractions, and dextramer-positive and dextramer-negative fractions. To note about this clonotype: Its target antigen remains unknown. It has no much larger one-base neighbor in the sample; base qualities were not kept.

Trimming takes 2 bases off V and 4 bases off J; junction bases not matched to a gene: 9. Reading the germline V gene gives CDR1 SGHRS and CDR2 YFSETQ. Including cysteine and phenylalanine, the CDR3 has 16 amino acids. The only DNA kept is the CDR3, 48 bases in frame from the first base. In this chain, TRBV5-1 is recombined with TRBJ2-5, with 9 middle bases fitting TRBD2. This sample comprised PBMCs, obtained 20 to 25 days after the first yellow fever vaccination. The TCR originated in a man aged 18 to 29 who received the YFV17D yellow fever vaccine. The nucleotide sequence is given as TGCGCCAGCAGCTTAGGAATAGCGGGGGCCGGAGAGACCCAGTACTTC. Translated, this gives CASSLGIAGAGETQYF.